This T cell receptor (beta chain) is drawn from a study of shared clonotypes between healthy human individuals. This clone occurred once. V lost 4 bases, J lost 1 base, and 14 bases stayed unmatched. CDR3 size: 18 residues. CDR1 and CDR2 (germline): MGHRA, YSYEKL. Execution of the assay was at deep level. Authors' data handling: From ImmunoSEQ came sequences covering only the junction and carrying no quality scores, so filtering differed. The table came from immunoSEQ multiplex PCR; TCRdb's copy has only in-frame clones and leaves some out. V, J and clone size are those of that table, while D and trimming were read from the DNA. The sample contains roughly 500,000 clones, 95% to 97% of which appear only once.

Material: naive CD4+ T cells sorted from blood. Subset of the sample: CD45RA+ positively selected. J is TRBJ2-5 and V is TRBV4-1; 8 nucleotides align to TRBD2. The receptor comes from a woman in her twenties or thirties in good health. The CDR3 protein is CASSPGLRSGRFQETQYF. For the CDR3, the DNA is TGCGCCAGCAGCCCGGGACTTAGGAGCGGGAGATTCCAAGAGACCCAGTACTTC.